Below are 10 T cell receptor beta chains sequenced from a single sample in a study of control samples from healthy donors and cancer patients. The protocol was immunoSEQ multiplex PCR, while the TCRdb copy is restricted to in-frame clones and leaves out a portion. Of over 50,000 clones in the sample, around 80% are singletons; the top ten hold roughly 9.1%. The sequenced sample consisted of blood. These receptors all come from a man in his 70s in good health.

The CDR3 spells CASSLDGSTGELFF. As DNA, the CDR3 is TGCGCCAGCAGCTTGGACGGAAGCACCGGGGAGCTGTTTTTT. The chain has TRBV5-1 and TRBJ2-2; no definite D call. V lost 0 bases and J lost 4, with 7 bases in between. Germline CDR1 and CDR2: SGHRS and YFSETQ. This CDR3 has 14 amino acids.

The count of this clone is one. The chain combines TRBV2 with TRBJ1-6, with 10 nucleotides matching TRBD1. The CDR3 covers 14 residues. Germline V CDR1 and CDR2: SNHLY, FYNNEI. Trimming cost V 6 bases and J 9 bases; bases outside gene matches: 5. The CDR3 region is CASSTTGGGSPLHF. In nucleotides, the CDR3 is TGTGCCAGCAGCACGACAGGGGGCGGTTCACCCCTCCACTTT.

Sample share makes this clone medium-sized. The rearrangement joins TRBV4-1 to TRBJ2-5; TRBD2 aligns across 12 bases. Germline CDR1 is MGHRA and CDR2 is YSYEKL. V trimming: 6 bases; J trimming: 5 bases; junction bases outside the gene matches: 7. The CDR3 loop spans 15 amino acids. The CDR3 loop is CASRPGLAGPETQYF. The CDR3 nucleotides read TGCGCCAGCAGACCGGGACTAGCGGGTCCGGAGACCCAGTACTTC.

The count of this clone is one. CDR3 loop: CASSYSGMSGNTIYF. Here the CDR3 DNA reads TGTGCCAGCAGTTACTCGGGAATGTCTGGAAACACCATATATTTT. The gene calls are TRBV6-5 and TRBJ1-3; the D is unclear. CDR3 length: 15 residues. Germline assignment: CDR1 MNHEY and CDR2 SVGAGI. The V end was cut by 0 bases, the J end by 1 base, with 7 bases between.

The chain is built from TRBV19 and TRBJ1-2; 9 bases fit TRBD1. This CDR3 comprises 16 residues. Germline V gene lookup returns CDR1 LNHDA and CDR2 SQIVND (reference sequence). Unmatched junction bases numbered 10, after V lost 6 bases and J lost 2 bases. The DNA for the CDR3 is TGTGCCAGTAGAAGTGGACAGGGGACGATCAACTATGGCTACACCTTC. This gives the protein CASRSGQGTINYGYTF.

This rearrangement joins TRBV10-3 to TRBJ2-1, with 9 nucleotides matching TRBD2. Germline CDR1 is ENHRY and CDR2 is SYGVKD. J lost 3 bases, V lost 7 bases, and 10 bases had no gene match. This CDR3 is 16 amino acids long. For the CDR3, the DNA is TGTGCCATCATGGGGTCTAGCGGGGAAAACTACAATGAGCAGTTCTTC. Protein product: CAIMGSSGENYNEQFF.

The V call is TRBV2, the J call TRBJ2-1, with 8 bases aligning to TRBD1. CDR3 length: 15 amino acids. Germline CDR1 reads SNHLY; CDR2 reads FYNNEI. V lost 4 bases and J lost 9; bases outside the gene matches: 11. CDR3 nucleotide sequence: TGTGCCAGCAGTGTTAGGACAGGGCTGGGCAGTGAGCAGTTCTTC. Its protein is CASSVRTGLGSEQFF.

The chain's CDR3 is CSVRHWDRGSGYTF. Here the CDR3 DNA reads TGCAGCGTTCGACATTGGGACAGGGGATCTGGCTACACCTTC. The rearrangement uses TRBV29-1 and TRBJ1-2, with 10 positions matching TRBD1. This CDR3 is built from 14 residues. With V trimmed by 5 bases and J by 7 bases, 10 bases remained unmatched. Germline lookup yields CDR1 SQVTM and CDR2 ANQGSEA.

This clone has more than one count but fewer than ten. The gene calls are TRBV11-2 and TRBJ2-1; 9 positions match TRBD1. V lost 4 bases, J lost 5 bases, and 6 bases stayed unmatched. Germline values: CDR1 SGHAT, CDR2 FQNNGV. The CDR3 covers 15 residues. The CDR3 bases are TGTGCCAGCAGCTCCTACAGGGGGCGGAACAATGAGCAGTTCTTC. Its protein product is CASSSYRGRNNEQFF.

This chain connects TRBV5-1 to TRBJ1-1; 8 bases line up with TRBD1. Germline V gene sequence: CDR1 SGHRS, CDR2 YFSETQ. V shed 0 bases, J shed 1 base, and the junction held 2 bases outside the gene matches. The CDR3 spans 15 residues. CDR3 protein: CASSLVGTGNTEAFF. The CDR3 region has the DNA TGCGCCAGCAGCTTGGTGGGGACAGGGAACACTGAAGCTTTCTTT.